These 13 T cell receptor beta chains originate from one sample sequenced in a study of cytomegalovirus exposure and HLA in healthy donors (TCRdb year 2017). Libraries were built with the immunoSEQ multiplex PCR assay. The multiplex PCR relied on a mix of 60 forward primers for TCR Vbeta segments and 13 reverse primers for TCR Jbeta segments. TCRdb carries this immuneACCESS record with in-frame sequences only. Its versions omit some clonotypes, under half of them owing to an unresolved V gene in the studies checked, with the rest unexplained. A total of 170,000 or so clones appear in this sample, approximately 80% of them only once. Roughly 5.2% of the sample is held by the ten biggest clonotypes. The sample comprised PBMCs. The receptors here all came from a man younger than 35 in good health and CMV-seronegative.

V usage is TRBV19 and J usage is TRBJ1-5; tentative D call: TRBD1 (5 bases). In germline, CDR1 is LNHDA, CDR2 SQIVND (reference sequence). The V end lost 5 bases, the J end lost 0 bases, and 11 bases lay between the germline ends. The CDR3 length is 15 residues. The CDR3 nucleotides read TGTGCCAGTAGTTCGTCAGGGTATAGCAATCAGCCCCAGCATTTT. It yields the protein CASSSSGYSNQPQHF. Full variable domain (remainder filled in from reference TRBV19 and TRBJ1-5): DGGITQSPKYLFRKEGQNVTLSCEQNLNHDAMYWYRQDPGQGLRLIYYSQIVNDFQKGDIAEGYSVSREKKESFPLTVTSAQKNPTAFYLCASSSSGYSNQPQHFGDGTRLSIL.

The chain couples TRBV7-9 to TRBJ1-3, with a possible D match to TRBD1 (6 bases). The CDR3 runs to 15 residues. Germline CDR1 reads SEHNR; CDR2 reads FQNEAQ (reference sequence). The V end lost 5 bases, the J end lost 2 bases, and 13 bases lay between the germline ends. The CDR3 sequence: CASSRWTAAGNTIYF. The DNA of the CDR3 is TGTGCCAGCAGCAGGTGGACAGCGGCTGGAAACACCATATATTTT.

V gene TRBV6-1 combines with J gene TRBJ2-1; unclear D gene. V lost 10 bases and J lost 8, with 15 bases in between. Germline CDR1 and CDR2: MNHNS and SASEGT. The CDR3 contains 12 residues. The CDR3 DNA reads TGTGCCACCTCCTCGAGGTCCCATGAGCAGTTCTTC. This gives the protein CATSSRSHEQFF.

The chain links TRBV6-5 to TRBJ1-2, with 11 bases that match TRBD1. V shed 5 bases and J 4 bases; nucleotides not matched to a gene: 6. The CDR3 length is 15 residues. CDR1 and CDR2 from the germline V gene are MNHEY and SVGAGI. CDR3 sequence: CASSPGTGGSYGYTF. The CDR3 nucleotides read TGTGCCAGCAGTCCTGGGACAGGGGGTAGCTATGGCTACACCTTC.

The chain couples TRBV11-2 to TRBJ1-1; unclear D gene. The CDR3 extends over 12 amino acids. V was clipped by 4 bases and J by 7 bases, with 10 bases between them. CDR1 and CDR2 (germline): SGHAT, FQNNGV. The CDR3 loop reads CASSSLNNEAFF. CDR3 DNA sequence: TGTGCCAGCAGCTCCCTTAATAATGAAGCTTTCTTT.

This clone came up once. The chain combines TRBV5-1 with TRBJ2-1; TRBD2 agrees at 9 bases. Germline CDR1 reads SGHRS; CDR2 reads YFSETQ. Losses at the gene ends were 4 bases for V and 4 bases for J; bases not matched to a gene: 15. This CDR3 region has 18 residues. The CDR3 here is CASSRGVRSGRLYNEQFF. The CDR3 nucleotides are TGCGCCAGCAGCCGGGGGGTAAGGAGCGGGAGGTTATACAATGAGCAGTTCTTC.

This clone was detected only once. This sequence joins TRBV6-6 and TRBJ1-2; D perhaps matches TRBD1 (6 bases). This CDR3 contains 14 residues. Germline V gene lookup returns CDR1 MNHNY and CDR2 SVGAGI (reference sequence). V lost 6 bases, J lost 7 bases, and 18 bases lay in between. As DNA, the CDR3 is TGTGCCAGCAGCTCCATAGGGGGGGCTAGTGGCTACACCTTC. The encoded protein is CASSSIGGASGYTF.

The chain employs TRBV7-3 and TRBJ2-1; possible D gene TRBD2, 6 bases. This CDR3 is built from 18 residues. The V end was cut by 0 bases, the J end by 0 bases, with 15 bases between. The germline V gene encodes CDR1 SGHTA and CDR2 FQGTGA. The CDR3 coding sequence is TGTGCCAGCAGCTTAACGTGGGCTAGCGAGAGCTCCTACAATGAGCAGTTCTTC. The encoded protein is CASSLTWASESSYNEQFF.

The chain has TRBV19 and TRBJ2-1; TRBD2 agrees at 12 bases. CDR1 is LNHDA, CDR2 SQIVND, per germline (reference sequence). V trimming: 2 bases; J trimming: 0 bases; junction bases outside the gene matches: 8. The length of the CDR3 is 19 residues. The CDR3 nucleotides read TGTGCCAGTAGTATAACCCGGACTAGCGGGAAGAGCTCCTACAATGAGCAGTTCTTC. It yields the protein CASSITRTSGKSSYNEQFF. Together with reference TRBV19 and TRBJ2-1, the CDR3 gives the full variable domain: DGGITQSPKYLFRKEGQNVTLSCEQNLNHDAMYWYRQDPGQGLRLIYYSQIVNDFQKGDIAEGYSVSREKKESFPLTVTSAQKNPTAFYLCASSITRTSGKSSYNEQFFGPGTRLTVL.

The chain has TRBV28 and TRBJ2-7; no clear D. This CDR3 region has 14 residues. The V end was cut by 3 bases, the J end by 2 bases, with 11 bases between. Germline V gene data show CDR1 as MDHEN and CDR2 as SYDVKM. CDR3 DNA: TGTGCCAGCAGTTTGAACATATACCCCTACGAGCAGTACTTC. Translating gives CASSLNIYPYEQYF.

V and J are TRBV5-1 and TRBJ2-3; 9 bases map to TRBD2. V was clipped by 4 bases and J by 0 bases; unmatched bases: 6. Germline CDR1 SGHRS, CDR2 YFSETQ. This CDR3 comprises 16 residues. The CDR3 region is CASSLLAGSSTDTQYF. The DNA for the CDR3 is TGCGCCAGCAGCCTTCTAGCGGGGTCAAGCACAGATACGCAGTATTTT.

The chain has TRBV6-1 and TRBJ1-5; D is perhaps TRBD1 (5 bases). Trimming pared 7 bases from V and 0 bases from J, leaving 13 bases between. Germline values: CDR1 MNHNS, CDR2 SASEGT. The CDR3 loop spans 15 amino acids. CDR3: CASTRGGGSNQPQHF. CDR3 sequence (DNA): TGTGCCAGCACAAGGGGCGGGGGTAGCAATCAGCCCCAGCATTTT.

The rearrangement uses TRBV4-1 and TRBJ2-7; D is perhaps TRBD2 (6 bases). There are 14 residues in the CDR3. Germline CDR1 and CDR2: MGHRA and YSYEKL. The V and J ends lost 5 bases and 3 bases respectively, with 14 bases between them. The CDR3 sequence: CASSYSWGDYEQYF. CDR3 sequence (DNA): TGCGCCAGCAGCTATAGCTGGGGGGACTACGAGCAGTACTTC.